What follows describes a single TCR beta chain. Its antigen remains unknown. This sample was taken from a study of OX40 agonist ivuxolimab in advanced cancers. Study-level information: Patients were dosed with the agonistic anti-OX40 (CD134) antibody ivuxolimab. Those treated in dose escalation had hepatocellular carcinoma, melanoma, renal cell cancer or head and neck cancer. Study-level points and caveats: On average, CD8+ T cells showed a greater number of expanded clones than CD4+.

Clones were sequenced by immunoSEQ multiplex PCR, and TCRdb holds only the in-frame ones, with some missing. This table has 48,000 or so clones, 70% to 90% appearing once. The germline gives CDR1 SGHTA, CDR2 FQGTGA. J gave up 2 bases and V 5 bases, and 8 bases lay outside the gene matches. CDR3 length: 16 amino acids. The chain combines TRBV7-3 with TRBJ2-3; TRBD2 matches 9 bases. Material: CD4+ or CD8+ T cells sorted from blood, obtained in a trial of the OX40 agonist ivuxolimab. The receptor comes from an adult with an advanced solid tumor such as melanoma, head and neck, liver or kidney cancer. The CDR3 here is CASSPKLAGPTDTQYF. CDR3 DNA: TGTGCCAGCAGCCCAAAGCTAGCGGGGCCCACAGATACGCAGTATTTT. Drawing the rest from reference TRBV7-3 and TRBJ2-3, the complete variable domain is GAGVSQTPSNKVTEKGKYVELRCDPISGHTALYWYRQSLGQGPEFLIYFQGTGAADDSGLPNDRFFAVRPEGSVSTLKIQRTERGDSAVYLCASSPKLAGPTDTQYFGPGTRLTVL.